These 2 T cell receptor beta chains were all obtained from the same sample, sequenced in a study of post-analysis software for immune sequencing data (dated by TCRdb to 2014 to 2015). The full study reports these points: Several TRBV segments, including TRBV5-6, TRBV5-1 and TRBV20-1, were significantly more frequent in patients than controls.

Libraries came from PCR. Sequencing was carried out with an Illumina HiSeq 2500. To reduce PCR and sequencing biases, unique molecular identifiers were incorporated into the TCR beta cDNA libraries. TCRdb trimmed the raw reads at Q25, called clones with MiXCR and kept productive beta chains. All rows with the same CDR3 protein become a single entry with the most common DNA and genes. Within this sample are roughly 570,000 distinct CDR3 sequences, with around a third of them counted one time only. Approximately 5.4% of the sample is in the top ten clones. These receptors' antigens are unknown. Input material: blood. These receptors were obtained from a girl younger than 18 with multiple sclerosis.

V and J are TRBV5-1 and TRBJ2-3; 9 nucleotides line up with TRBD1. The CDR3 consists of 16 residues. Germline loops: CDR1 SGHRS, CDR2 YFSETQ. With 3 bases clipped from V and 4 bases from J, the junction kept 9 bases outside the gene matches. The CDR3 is CASSSRQGGIADTQYF. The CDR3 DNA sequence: TGCGCCAGCAGCTCCCGACAGGGGGGAATCGCAGATACGCAGTATTTT.

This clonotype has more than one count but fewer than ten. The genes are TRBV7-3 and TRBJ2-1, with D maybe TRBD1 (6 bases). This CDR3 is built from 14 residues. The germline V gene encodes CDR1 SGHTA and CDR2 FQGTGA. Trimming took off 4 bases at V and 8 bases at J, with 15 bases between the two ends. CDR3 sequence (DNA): TGTGCCAGCAGCTCCCAACAGGGTAGGGATGAGCAGTTCTTC. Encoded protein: CASSSQQGRDEQFF.